These 15 T cell receptor beta chains originate from one sample sequenced in a study of tumor-infiltrating lymphocytes in primary liver carcinoma. TCR beta cDNA came from about 500 ng total RNA, primed with a constant-region primer. Slightly modified ARM-PCR with three nested multiplex PCR rounds yielded TCR beta libraries. Running roughly 10 cycles apiece, the first two PCR rounds relied on TRBV1-TRBV30 forward primers together with a C-beta reverse primer. TCRdb re-called the multiplex PCR reads with MiXCR, one entry per CDR3 protein. Found here are more than 40,000 distinct CDR3 sequences, 65% to 80% of them singletons; the top ten hold roughly 29%. Bulk tissue was left unsorted, and RNA and DNA were co-extracted from around 18-30 mg of it. Source material: liver tumor tissue from sampling region 5. As to subset: tumor region T5, tumor centre. These receptors came from a man in his forties or fifties with primary liver carcinoma and hepatitis B virus infection.

Details on this clonotype: The junction differs from germline at one of its ends, possibly a read error. The rearrangement links TRBV13 to TRBJ2-1; 10 bases align to TRBD1. The CDR3 is 11 amino acids. The germline CDR1 and CDR2 sequences are PRHDT and FYEKMQ (reference sequence). The DNA for the CDR3 is TGTGCCAGCAACTCAGGACAGGGGGGGACCTTC. Translation: CASNSGQGGTF. The full variable domain, rest sourced from reference TRBV13 and TRBJ2-1, is AAGVIQSPRHLIKEKRETATLKCYPIPRHDTVYWYQQGPGQDPQFLISFYEKMQSDKGSIPDRFSAQQFSDYHSELNMSSLELGDSALYFCASNSGQGGTFGPGTRLTVL.

J is TRBJ1-1 and V is TRBV6-5; maybe TRBD1 (6 bases). Germline CDR1 and CDR2: MNHEY and SVGAGI. The CDR3 extends over 13 amino acids. V shed 2 bases and J shed 11 bases, with 15 bases lying between them. The CDR3 sequence: CASSYRGNIEAFF. The CDR3 nucleotides are TGTGCCAGCAGTTACAGGGGGAACATTGAGGCTTTCTTT.

This clonotype has a handful of counts. The junction shows a germline mismatch at one end, possibly a read error. The rearrangement joins TRBV5-1 to TRBJ2-3; 10 bases match TRBD1. CDR3 length: 15 amino acids. CDR1 and CDR2 from the germline V gene are SGHRS and YFSETQ. The CDR3 region has the DNA TGCACCAGCAGCTTGGGACAGGGGAATGGAGATACGCAGTATTTT. This codes for CTSSLGQGNGDTQYF.

There are many counts of this clonotype. The chain carries TRBV4-2 and TRBJ1-2; a weak D match, TRBD1 (6 bases). V shed 0 bases and J shed 4 bases, with 15 bases lying between them. From germline, CDR1 is LGHNA and CDR2 YNFKEQ. The CDR3 loop spans 16 amino acids. CDR3 nucleotide sequence: TGTGCCAGCAGCCAAGATTGGGGGCAGGCTGGCTATGGCTACACCTTC. This gives the protein CASSQDWGQAGYGYTF.

About this clonotype itself: One junction end does not reproduce the germline sequence, and a read error may be involved. This chain links TRBV11-2 with TRBJ2-7, with no clear D. Germline V gives CDR1 SGHAT, CDR2 FQNNGV. The CDR3 spans 14 residues. The CDR3 protein is CASSLTDTAYGQCF. Here the CDR3 DNA reads TGTGCCAGCAGCTTAACCGACACTGCCTACGGGCAGTGCTTC.

This clonotype was counted ten times or more. V usage is TRBV12-3 or TRBV12-4 and J usage is TRBJ1-2; D is possibly TRBD1 (5 bases). V shed 5 bases and J shed 0 bases, with 13 bases lying between them. The CDR3 contains 15 residues. The CDR3 reads CASSTSDSSNYGYTF. CDR3 nucleotides: TGTGCCAGCAGTACCTCCGACAGCTCTAACTATGGCTACACCTTC.

V is TRBV11-2 and J is TRBJ2-1; D call uncertain. V was pared by 6 bases and J by 11 bases, with 17 bases between. This CDR3 contains 13 residues. CDR1 and CDR2 (germline): SGHAT, FQNNGV. CDR3 protein: CASRPLRGDKQFF. In nucleotides, the CDR3 is TGTGCCAGCAGACCCCTTCGCGGCGATAAGCAGTTCTTC. The full variable domain, completed using reference TRBV11-2 and TRBJ2-1, is EAGVAQSPRYKIIEKRQSVAFWCNPISGHATLYWYQQILGQGPKLLIQFQNNGVVDDSQLPKDRFSAERLKGVDSTLKIQPAKLEDSAVYLCASRPLRGDKQFFGPGTRLTVL.

The V gene is TRBV12-3 or TRBV12-4, the J gene TRBJ2-3; 7 nucleotides match TRBD2. The V segment lost 11 bases and the J segment 2 bases; nucleotides outside the gene matches: 13. The CDR3 length is 15 residues. The CDR3 bases are TGTGCCTGCACCCGTGTAGCGGGCGCCACAGATACGCAGTATTTT. Translation: CACTRVAGATDTQYF.

The sample holds many counts of this clonotype. CDR3 sequence reads: CASSSLAGYEQYF. DNA of the CDR3: TGTGCCAGCAGCTCCCTGGCCGGCTACGAGCAGTACTTC. This chain uses TRBV7-3 with TRBJ2-7; no reliable D call. This CDR3 has 13 amino acids. Germline CDR1 reads SGHTA; CDR2 reads FQGTGA. V was clipped by 4 bases and J by 3 bases, with 10 bases between them.

The table lists this clonotype with many counts. This sequence joins TRBV12-5 and TRBJ2-2, with D hard to call. This CDR3 is 16 amino acids long. Trimming removed 5 bases at V and 0 bases at J, with 13 bases between. Germline CDR1 LGHNT, CDR2 FRNRAP. The CDR3 DNA reads TGTGCTAGTGGTCCCCCGGGCAGCTCGAACACCGGGGAGCTGTTTTTT. Its translation: CASGPPGSSNTGELFF.

V gene TRBV11-2 combines with J gene TRBJ2-1; 7 nucleotides line up with TRBD2. The germline gives CDR1 SGHAT, CDR2 FQNNGV. The CDR3 is 16 amino acids. CDR3 coding DNA: TGTGCTAACAGCTTTCGACTTGCGGGAGATTTCAATGAGCAGTTCTTC. Translating it yields CANSFRLAGDFNEQFF.

A word on this clonotype: No conserved phenylalanine or tryptophan ends this CDR3, so it is likely a read error. CDR3 sequence reads: CASSQSGTSSDNKQFL. In nucleotides, the CDR3 is TGCGCCAGCAGTCAATCCGGGACTAGCAGTGACAATAAGCAGTTCTTA. The chain carries TRBV4-1 and TRBJ2-1; 9 bases map to TRBD2. Germline loops: CDR1 MGHRA, CDR2 YSYEKL. The CDR3 consists of 16 residues.

Notes on this clonotype: At one of its ends the junction is not consistent with the germline gene, which may arise from a read error. The chain employs TRBV29-1 and TRBJ2-7; D is unclear. The CDR3 runs to 13 residues. CDR1 and CDR2 from the germline V gene are SQVTM and ANQGSEA. The CDR3 nucleotides read TGCAGCGTTGTTTTGCAGGCGACCTACGATCAGTGCTTC. Its protein product is CSVVLQATYDQCF.

The chain joins TRBV10-2 to TRBJ2-5; D may be TRBD2 (6 bases). The CDR3 length is 13 residues. Germline V gives CDR1 WSHSY, CDR2 SAAADI. Trimming cost V 5 bases and J 7 bases, with 14 bases left between them. The CDR3 is CASSTTRRGTQYF. CDR3 bases: TGCGCCAGCAGTACGACTAGGCGAGGGACCCAGTACTTC.

A single count supports this clonotype. The junction does not match germline at one end; this may be a read error. This chain connects TRBV5-1 to TRBJ2-3; TRBD1 might be the D (6 bases). CDR1 is SGHRS, CDR2 YFSETQ, per germline. There are 15 residues in the CDR3. The CDR3 sequence is CASSLAAGETDTLYF. The DNA of the CDR3 is TGCGCCAGCAGCTTGGCGGCAGGGGAAACAGATACGCTGTATTTT.